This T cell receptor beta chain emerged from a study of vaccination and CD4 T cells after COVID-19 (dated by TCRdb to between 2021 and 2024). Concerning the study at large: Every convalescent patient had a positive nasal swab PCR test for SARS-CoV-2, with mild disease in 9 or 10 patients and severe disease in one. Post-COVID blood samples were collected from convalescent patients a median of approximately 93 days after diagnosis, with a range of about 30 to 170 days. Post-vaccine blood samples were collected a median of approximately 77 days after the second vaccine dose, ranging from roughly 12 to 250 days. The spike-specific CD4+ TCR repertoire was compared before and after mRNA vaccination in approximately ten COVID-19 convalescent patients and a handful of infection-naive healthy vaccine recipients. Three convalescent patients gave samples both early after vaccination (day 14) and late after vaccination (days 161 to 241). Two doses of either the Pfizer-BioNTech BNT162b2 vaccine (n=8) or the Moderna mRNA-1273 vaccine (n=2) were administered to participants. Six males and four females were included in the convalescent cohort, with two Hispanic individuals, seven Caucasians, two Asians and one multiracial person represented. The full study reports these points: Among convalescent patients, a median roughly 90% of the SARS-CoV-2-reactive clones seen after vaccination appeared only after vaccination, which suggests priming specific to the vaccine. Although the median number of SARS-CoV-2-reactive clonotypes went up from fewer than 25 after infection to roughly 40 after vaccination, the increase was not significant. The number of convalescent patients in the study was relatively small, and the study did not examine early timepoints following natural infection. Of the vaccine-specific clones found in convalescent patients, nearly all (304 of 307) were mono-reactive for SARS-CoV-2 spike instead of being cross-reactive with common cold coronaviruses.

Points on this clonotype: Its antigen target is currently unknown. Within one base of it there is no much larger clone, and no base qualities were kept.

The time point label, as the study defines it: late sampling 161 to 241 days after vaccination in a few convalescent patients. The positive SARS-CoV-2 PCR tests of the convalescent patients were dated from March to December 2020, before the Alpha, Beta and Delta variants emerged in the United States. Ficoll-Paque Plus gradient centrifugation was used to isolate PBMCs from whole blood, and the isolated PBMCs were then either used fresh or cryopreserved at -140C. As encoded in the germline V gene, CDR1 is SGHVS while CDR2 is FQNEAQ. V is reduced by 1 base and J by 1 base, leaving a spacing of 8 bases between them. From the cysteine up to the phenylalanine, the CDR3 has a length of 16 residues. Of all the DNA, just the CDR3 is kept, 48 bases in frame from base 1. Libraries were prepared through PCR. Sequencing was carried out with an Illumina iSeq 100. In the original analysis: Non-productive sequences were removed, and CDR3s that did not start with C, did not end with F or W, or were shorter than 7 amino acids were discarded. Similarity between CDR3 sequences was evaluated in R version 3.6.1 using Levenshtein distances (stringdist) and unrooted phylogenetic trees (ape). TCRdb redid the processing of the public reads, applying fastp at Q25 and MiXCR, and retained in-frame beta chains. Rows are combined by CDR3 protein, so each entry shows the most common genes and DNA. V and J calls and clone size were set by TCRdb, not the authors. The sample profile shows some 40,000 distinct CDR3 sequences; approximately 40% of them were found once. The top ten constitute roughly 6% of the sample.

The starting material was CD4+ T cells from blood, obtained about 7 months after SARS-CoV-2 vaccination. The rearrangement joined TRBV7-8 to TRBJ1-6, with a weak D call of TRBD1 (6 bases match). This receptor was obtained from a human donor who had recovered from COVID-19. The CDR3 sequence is CASSLGTESYNSPLHF. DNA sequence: TGTGCCAGCAGCTTAGGGACAGAATCCTATAATTCACCCCTCCACTTT.